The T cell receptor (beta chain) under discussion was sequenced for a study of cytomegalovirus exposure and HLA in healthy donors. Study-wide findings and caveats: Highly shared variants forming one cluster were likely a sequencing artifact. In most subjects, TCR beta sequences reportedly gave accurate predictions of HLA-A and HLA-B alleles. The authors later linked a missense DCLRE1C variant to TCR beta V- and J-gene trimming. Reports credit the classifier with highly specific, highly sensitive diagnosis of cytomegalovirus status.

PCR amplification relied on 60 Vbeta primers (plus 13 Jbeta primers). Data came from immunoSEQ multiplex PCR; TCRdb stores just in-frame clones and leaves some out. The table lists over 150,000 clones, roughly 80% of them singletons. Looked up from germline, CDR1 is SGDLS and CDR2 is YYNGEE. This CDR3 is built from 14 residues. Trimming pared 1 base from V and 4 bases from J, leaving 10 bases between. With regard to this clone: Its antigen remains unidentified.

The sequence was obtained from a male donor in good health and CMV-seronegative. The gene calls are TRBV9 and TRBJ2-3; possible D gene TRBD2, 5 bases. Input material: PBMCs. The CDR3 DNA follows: TGTGCCAGCAGCGTATACGGGAACGCAGATACGCAGTATTTT. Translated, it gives CASSVYGNADTQYF.